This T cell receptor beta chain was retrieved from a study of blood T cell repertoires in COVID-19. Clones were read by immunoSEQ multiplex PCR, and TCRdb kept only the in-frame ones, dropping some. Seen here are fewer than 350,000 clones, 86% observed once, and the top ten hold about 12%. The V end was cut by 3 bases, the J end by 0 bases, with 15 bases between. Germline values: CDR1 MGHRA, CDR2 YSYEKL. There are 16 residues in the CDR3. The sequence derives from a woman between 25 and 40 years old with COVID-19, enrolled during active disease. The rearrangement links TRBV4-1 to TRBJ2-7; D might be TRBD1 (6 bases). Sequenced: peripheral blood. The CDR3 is CASSQSGTSISYEQYF. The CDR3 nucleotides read TGCGCCAGCAGCCAGTCCGGGACATCTATCTCCTACGAGCAGTACTTC.